This T cell receptor beta chain emerged from a study of blood T cell repertoires in COVID-19. Turning to the study itself: Samples taken during acute and convalescent COVID-19 were collected in the United States, Italy and Spain.

The V gene's germline CDR1 is LGHNA and CDR2 YSLEER. This CDR3 has 15 residues. With V trimmed by 2 bases and J by 4 bases, 1 base remained unmatched. Some clones are missing from TCRdb's copy, which holds only in-frame ones; the method was immunoSEQ multiplex PCR. The data hold approximately 62,000 clones, with approximately 90% observed a single time. The chain recombines TRBV4-3 with TRBJ2-1, with 11 positions matching TRBD2. Sequenced material: peripheral blood. The receptor comes from a human donor with active COVID-19. The donor label of this sample is uncertain. Here the CDR3 DNA reads TGCGCCAGCAGCCAACGACTAGCGGGATACAATGAGCAGTTCTTC. Translated, it gives CASSQRLAGYNEQFF.